This T cell receptor (beta chain) was captured by sequencing in a study of blood T cell repertoires in COVID-19. Libraries were prepared by immunoSEQ multiplex PCR; TCRdb keeps only in-frame clonotypes and omits some of them. There are tens of thousands of clones in the sample; roughly nine tenths occur only once, and more than 14% lies in the top ten. This CDR3 is 15 amino acids long. Trimming at V came to 4 bases and at J to 2 bases, leaving 6 bases not matched to a gene. CDR1 and CDR2 (germline): SGDLS, YYNGEE. The clonotype comes from a male donor with acute or convalescent COVID-19. Specimen: peripheral blood. The chain employs TRBV9 and TRBJ2-7; 10 positions agree with TRBD2. Written as DNA, the CDR3 is TGTGCCAGCAGCCCCTCAGCGGGGGGGCCCTACGAGCAGTACTTC. Residues: CASSPSAGGPYEQYF.